This T cell receptor (beta chain) was recovered during a study of T cell responses to AZD1222 COVID-19 vaccine. Study observations and caveats: Researchers took repertoire samples only after the peak T cell response had come. Nearly half of spike-specific TCRs reportedly go after variant regions that carry no mutations. Receipt of two AZD1222 doses was followed by a rise in Spike-specific TCR breadth and depth.

CDR1 MNHEY and CDR2 SMNVEV come from the germline V gene (reference sequence). The CDR3 sequence is 14 residues long. Trimming shortened V by 9 bases and J by 0 bases, and 12 bases separated the two germline ends. The table came from immunoSEQ multiplex PCR; TCRdb's copy has only in-frame clones and leaves some out. This table holds 150,000 to 200,000 clones, approximately 92% found once. As to this clone: Its target is unknown.

Sequencing used peripheral blood, obtained on day 0 of AZD1222 vaccination. The chain employs TRBV27 and TRBJ2-4, with a tentative D call TRBD2 (7 bases). The sequence was obtained from an adult in good health. CDR3: CASRGARAKNIQYF. CDR3 bases: TGTGCCAGTCGGGGGGCCAGAGCCAAAAACATTCAGTACTTC.